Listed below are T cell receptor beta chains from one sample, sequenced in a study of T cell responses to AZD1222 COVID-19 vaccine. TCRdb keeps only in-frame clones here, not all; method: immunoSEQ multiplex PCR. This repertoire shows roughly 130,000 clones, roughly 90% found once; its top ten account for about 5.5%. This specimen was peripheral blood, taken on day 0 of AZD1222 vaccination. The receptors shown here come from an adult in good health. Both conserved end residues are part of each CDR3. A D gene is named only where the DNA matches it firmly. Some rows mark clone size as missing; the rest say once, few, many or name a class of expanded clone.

CDR3aa: CASSLTGGTGPTNYGYTF
CDR3nt: TGTGCCAGCAGTTTAACGGGAGGGACAGGGCCTACTAACTATGGCTACACCTTC
abundance: NA
d_gene: TRBD1
j_gene: TRBJ1-2
v_gene: TRBV27

CDR3aa: CASSLPPGPRQGSYGYTF
CDR3nt: TGCGCCAGCAGCTTGCCACCTGGCCCAAGACAGGGAAGTTACGGCTACACCTTC
abundance: NA
d_gene: TRBD1
j_gene: TRBJ1-2
v_gene: TRBV5-1

CDR3aa: CASSLATGGRYNEQFF
CDR3nt: TGTGCCAGCAGCTTAGCGACGGGAGGGCGATACAATGAGCAGTTCTTC
abundance: once
d_gene: TRBD2
j_gene: TRBJ2-1
v_gene: TRBV7-2

CDR3aa: CASSLLLNTEAFF
CDR3nt: TGTGCCAGCAGTTTACTCTTGAACACTGAAGCTTTCTTT
abundance: NA
d_gene: NA
j_gene: TRBJ1-1
v_gene: TRBV6-2/TRBV6-3

CDR3aa: CASSPRDYNEQFF
CDR3nt: TGTGCCAGCAGCCCACGAGACTACAATGAGCAGTTCTTC
abundance: NA
d_gene: NA
j_gene: TRBJ2-1
v_gene: TRBV7-3

CDR3aa: CASSPQVQYNSPLHF
CDR3nt: TGTGCCAGCTCACCCCAAGTCCAGTATAATTCACCCCTCCACTTT
abundance: NA
d_gene: NA
j_gene: TRBJ1-6
v_gene: TRBV18

CDR3aa: CASKDGRAGVEEQYF
CDR3nt: TGTGCCAGCAAAGACGGTCGAGCGGGAGTTGAAGAGCAGTACTTC
abundance: NA
d_gene: TRBD2
j_gene: TRBJ2-7
v_gene: TRBV28

CDR3aa: CASSEVLDGQGSSEQFF
CDR3nt: TGTGCCAGCAGTGAGGTACTGGACGGACAGGGATCATCGGAGCAGTTCTTC
abundance: NA
d_gene: TRBD1
j_gene: TRBJ2-1
v_gene: TRBV25-1

CDR3aa: CSASDDRGHNEKLFF
CDR3nt: TGCAGTGCTAGTGACGACAGAGGACATAATGAAAAACTGTTTTTT
abundance: NA
d_gene: NA
j_gene: TRBJ1-4
v_gene: TRBV20-1

CDR3aa: CASSERRGVAEAFF
CDR3nt: TGTGCCAGCAGTGAAAGGAGGGGGGTAGCTGAAGCTTTCTTT
abundance: NA
d_gene: NA
j_gene: TRBJ1-1
v_gene: TRBV6-1

CDR3aa: CASSNVHEQYF
CDR3nt: TGTGCCAGCAGTAATGTCCACGAGCAGTACTTC
abundance: NA
d_gene: NA
j_gene: TRBJ2-7
v_gene: TRBV6-5

CDR3aa: CATQRGPVETQYF
CDR3nt: TGTGCCACCCAGCGGGGACCGGTGGAGACCCAGTACTTC
abundance: NA
d_gene: TRBD2
j_gene: TRBJ2-5
v_gene: TRBV7-9

CDR3aa: CAWSRGDLSYNSPLHF
CDR3nt: TGTGCCTGGAGTAGGGGTGACCTCTCCTATAATTCACCCCTCCACTTT
abundance: NA
d_gene: NA
j_gene: TRBJ1-6
v_gene: TRBV30

CDR3aa: CASSYSPGPGELFF
CDR3nt: TGTGCCAGCAGTTACTCCCCGGGGCCCGGGGAGCTGTTTTTT
abundance: NA
d_gene: NA
j_gene: TRBJ2-2
v_gene: TRBV6-2/TRBV6-3

CDR3aa: CASSPRDSVTEQYF
CDR3nt: TGTGCCAGCAGCCCTCGGGACAGTGTGACCGAGCAGTACTTC
abundance: NA
d_gene: TRBD1
j_gene: TRBJ2-7
v_gene: TRBV7-9

CDR3aa: CASSLELTGNTIYF
CDR3nt: TGTGCCAGCAGCCTAGAATTAACTGGAAACACCATATATTTT
abundance: NA
d_gene: NA
j_gene: TRBJ1-3
v_gene: TRBV9

CDR3aa: CASSDRASTGELFF
CDR3nt: TGTGCCAGCAGCGATCGGGCTTCCACCGGGGAGCTGTTTTTT
abundance: NA
d_gene: NA
j_gene: TRBJ2-2
v_gene: TRBV3-1/TRBV3-2

CDR3aa: CASSPGGIEAFF
CDR3nt: TGTGCCAGCAGCCCAGGGGGAATCGAAGCTTTCTTT
abundance: once
d_gene: TRBD1
j_gene: TRBJ1-1
v_gene: TRBV11-2

CDR3aa: CASSYLIPGAGSPNEQFF
CDR3nt: TGTGCCAGCAGTTACCTCATCCCAGGCGCCGGCTCACCCAATGAGCAGTTCTTC
abundance: few
d_gene: NA
j_gene: TRBJ2-1
v_gene: TRBV6-2/TRBV6-3

CDR3aa: CASSLVALNTGELFF
CDR3nt: TGTGCCAGCAGCTTGGTTGCCTTGAACACCGGGGAGCTGTTTTTT
abundance: NA
d_gene: NA
j_gene: TRBJ2-2
v_gene: TRBV5-4

CDR3aa: CASSQDTGRGYEQYF
CDR3nt: TGCGCCAGCAGCCAAGATACGGGACGGGGCTACGAGCAGTACTTC
abundance: NA
d_gene: NA
j_gene: TRBJ2-7
v_gene: TRBV4-1

CDR3aa: CASTNPRERGRGADTQYF
CDR3nt: TGCGCCAGCACCAACCCCAGGGAACGCGGGAGAGGGGCAGATACGCAGTATTTT
abundance: NA
d_gene: TRBD2
j_gene: TRBJ2-3
v_gene: TRBV5-1

CDR3aa: CASSHGDAEQYF
CDR3nt: TGTGCCAGCAGCCACGGGGATGCCGAGCAGTACTTC
abundance: NA
d_gene: NA
j_gene: TRBJ2-7
v_gene: TRBV6-2/TRBV6-3

CDR3aa: CAISEGYTASFYYGYTF
CDR3nt: TGTGCCATCAGTGAGGGCTACACAGCGTCCTTTTACTATGGCTACACCTTC
abundance: few
d_gene: NA
j_gene: TRBJ1-2
v_gene: TRBV10-3

CDR3aa: CASSFRLATDYEQYF
CDR3nt: TGTGCCAGCAGTTTTCGCTTGGCCACAGACTACGAGCAGTACTTC
abundance: NA
d_gene: NA
j_gene: TRBJ2-7
v_gene: TRBV28

CDR3aa: CASSLGWIDTEAFF
CDR3nt: TGCGCCAGCAGCTTGGGATGGATCGACACTGAAGCTTTCTTT
abundance: NA
d_gene: NA
j_gene: TRBJ1-1
v_gene: TRBV5-1

CDR3aa: CASSRGTPRGFF
CDR3nt: TGTGCCAGCAGCAGAGGGACCCCGCGGGGGTTCTTC
abundance: NA
d_gene: NA
j_gene: TRBJ2-1
v_gene: TRBV6-2/TRBV6-3

CDR3aa: CASSPRTGTGAAYEQYF
CDR3nt: TGCGCCAGCAGCCCACGGACCGGGACAGGGGCCGCCTACGAGCAGTACTTC
abundance: NA
d_gene: TRBD1
j_gene: TRBJ2-7
v_gene: TRBV4-1

CDR3aa: CASSQRWVAGAREQYF
CDR3nt: TGTGCCAGCAGTCAAAGGTGGGTAGCGGGAGCGCGCGAGCAGTACTTC
abundance: few
d_gene: TRBD2
j_gene: TRBJ2-7
v_gene: TRBV3-1/TRBV3-2

CDR3aa: CASWGQGGSPLHF
CDR3nt: TGTGCCAGCTGGGGGCAGGGAGGTTCACCCCTCCACTTT
abundance: few
d_gene: NA
j_gene: TRBJ1-6
v_gene: TRBV28

CDR3aa: CASSEDRGVRNTIYF
CDR3nt: TGTGCCAGCAGTGAGGACAGGGGGGTGCGAAACACCATATATTTT
abundance: NA
d_gene: TRBD1
j_gene: TRBJ1-3
v_gene: TRBV2

CDR3aa: CASSHASGPYNEQFF
CDR3nt: TGTGCCAGCAGCCACGCTAGCGGTCCCTACAATGAGCAGTTCTTC
abundance: NA
d_gene: TRBD2
j_gene: TRBJ2-1
v_gene: TRBV5-5

CDR3aa: CASSPRGRAFLGNEQFF
CDR3nt: TGTGCCAGTAGCCCCCGTGGCAGGGCTTTCCTCGGCAATGAGCAGTTCTTC
abundance: NA
d_gene: NA
j_gene: TRBJ2-1
v_gene: TRBV19

CDR3aa: CASSTGGPTTYNEQFF
CDR3nt: TGTGCCAGCAGCACAGGGGGCCCAACAACATACAATGAGCAGTTCTTC
abundance: NA
d_gene: TRBD1
j_gene: TRBJ2-1
v_gene: TRBV28

CDR3aa: CASSITGGPTEAFF
CDR3nt: TGTGCCAGCAGCATTACAGGGGGCCCCACTGAAGCTTTCTTT
abundance: NA
d_gene: TRBD1
j_gene: TRBJ1-1
v_gene: TRBV7-3

CDR3aa: CASSPSSGIQETQYF
CDR3nt: TGTGCCAGCTCACCATCTAGCGGGATTCAAGAGACCCAGTACTTC
abundance: NA
d_gene: TRBD2
j_gene: TRBJ2-5
v_gene: TRBV18

CDR3aa: CASSRLRSPGVDEAFF
CDR3nt: TGTGCCAGCAGCCGCCTAAGGAGTCCGGGGGTAGATGAAGCTTTCTTT
abundance: NA
d_gene: NA
j_gene: TRBJ1-1
v_gene: TRBV14

CDR3aa: CASSFTGGSGNTIYF
CDR3nt: TGTGCCAGCAGCTTCACAGGGGGCTCTGGAAACACCATATATTTT
abundance: NA
d_gene: TRBD1
j_gene: TRBJ1-3
v_gene: TRBV7-2

CDR3aa: CAWVNQGVVGELFF
CDR3nt: TGTGCCTGGGTAAACCAGGGGGTGGTCGGGGAGCTGTTTTTT
abundance: NA
d_gene: TRBD1
j_gene: TRBJ2-2
v_gene: TRBV30

CDR3aa: CSADVWGQENTEAFF
CDR3nt: TGCAGCGCTGACGTTTGGGGGCAGGAGAACACTGAAGCTTTCTTT
abundance: NA
d_gene: NA
j_gene: TRBJ1-1
v_gene: TRBV29-1

CDR3aa: CASRHGTSFTDTQYF
CDR3nt: TGTGCCAGCAGGCACGGGACTTCCTTCACAGATACGCAGTATTTT
abundance: NA
d_gene: NA
j_gene: TRBJ2-3
v_gene: TRBV7-9